This T cell receptor beta chain was retrieved from a study of human T cells and chemical hapten exposure. On the study more broadly: Per-sample TCR yields varied mainly from small pooled library volume differences.

The sample's time point: healthy volunteer bleed at 2 weeks. Total RNA was isolated from unfractionated whole blood. Trimming removed 3 bases at V and 4 bases at J, with 13 bases between. Germline CDR1 reads SGHKS; CDR2 reads YYEKEE (reference sequence). The CDR3 spans 15 residues. A few counts support this clonotype. Its specificity is unknown. Unique molecular identifiers were linked by the library to individual cDNA molecules. In the authors' methods: A per-sample median of around 100,000 TCRs was observed, with a range of roughly 23,224 to 750,000. TCRdb ran MiXCR on the RACE reads and lists one entry per CDR3 protein. The V and J calls reflect TCRdb's pipeline rather than the authors' work. The table records roughly 120,000 distinct CDR3 sequences, approximately 9% of them present only once. Study-wide results and caveats: TCRs above 1 in 1000 frequency did not change with DPC sensitization.

Material: whole blood. The source is a male donor in good health. Some clones in this sample may be carry-over from other donors' samples. The rearrangement uses TRBV5-5 and TRBJ2-2; a possible D gene is TRBD1 (6 bases). CDR3 loop: CASSSNREPTGELFF. The CDR3 coding sequence is TGTGCCAGCAGCTCAAACAGGGAGCCCACCGGGGAGCTGTTTTTT.